Shown below are 30 T cell receptor beta chains from a single sample sequenced in a study of monozygotic twins with inflammatory bowel disease. TCRdb re-analyzed the 5' RACE reads; it lists each CDR3 protein once, without DNA. The table lists about 380,000 distinct CDR3 sequences, with 2.5% to 3% in the top ten. Sequenced: blood. The receptors come from a human donor with ulcerative colitis or Crohn's disease, or a healthy co-twin of an affected twin (not recorded which).

This chain joins TRBV12-3 or TRBV12-4 and TRBJ2-3; checking the TCRdb D call of TRBD1 is not possible without DNA. The CDR3 extends over 16 amino acids. The CDR3 loop is CASSDRDRASTDTQYF.

V gene TRBV7-2 combines with J gene TRBJ1-2; the TCRdb D gene call, TRBD1, has no DNA to confirm it. Germline V gene lookup returns CDR1 SGHTA and CDR2 FQGNSA. This CDR3 is 17 amino acids long. This CDR3 reads CASSSSGTGRRWLGYTF. Full variable domain (rest looked up from reference TRBV7-2 and TRBJ1-2): GAGVSQSPSNKVTEKGKDVELRCDPISGHTALYWYRQSLGQGLEFLIYFQGNSAPDKSGLPSDRFSAERTGGSVSTLTIQRTQQEDSAVYLCASSSSGTGRRWLGYTFGSGTRLTVV.

The J gene is TRBJ1-5, the V gene TRBV7-8; TCRdb lists TRBD1, though no DNA is available to test this call. From germline, CDR1 is SGHVS and CDR2 FQNEAQ. The CDR3 has 17 amino acids. CDR3 residues: CASSSNRGAGFRQPQHF.

The V call is TRBV2, the J call TRBJ2-1; the TRBD1 assignment by TCRdb is unverifiable without DNA. In germline, CDR1 is SNHLY, CDR2 FYNNEI. This CDR3 is 12 amino acids long. CDR3 residues: CASRDRGRRVFF.

V usage is TRBV5-6 and J usage is TRBJ1-2; TCRdb reports TRBD1, a call that lacks DNA to check it against. Germline loops: CDR1 SGHDT, CDR2 YYEEEE. The CDR3 is made up of 15 amino acids. This chain's CDR3 is CASSFIFGGAYGYTF.

This chain joins TRBV5-6 and TRBJ1-1; TCRdb picks TRBD1, but there is no DNA to check that call. There are 15 residues in the CDR3. Germline V gives CDR1 SGHDT, CDR2 YYEEEE. The CDR3 region is CASSLARGQRTEAFF.

This rearrangement joins TRBV11-2 to TRBJ2-5; TCRdb designates TRBD2, a call that cannot be tested without DNA. This CDR3 is 14 amino acids long. Germline lookup yields CDR1 SGHAT and CDR2 FQNNGV. The CDR3 loop is CASSHGTRQETQYF.

Here the CDR3 reads CASSLDFHNEQFF. J is TRBJ2-1 and V is TRBV27; no DNA is available, so the TRBD2 call from TCRdb remains unchecked. This CDR3 comprises 13 residues. The V gene's germline CDR1 is MNHEY and CDR2 SMNVEV (reference sequence).

The CDR3: CSAFKTGRFYEQYF. The chain recombines TRBV20-1 with TRBJ2-7. The V gene's germline CDR1 is DFQATT and CDR2 SNEGSKA (reference sequence). CDR3 length equals 14 residues.

The chain employs TRBV6-6 and TRBJ1-1; TCRdb returns TRBD1, unconfirmable since there is no DNA. Germline V CDR1 and CDR2: MNHNY, SVGAGI (reference sequence). The CDR3 covers 13 residues. The chain's CDR3 is CASSYWDRAEAFF.

The chain has TRBV12-3 or TRBV12-4 and TRBJ2-7. CDR3 length: 13 amino acids. CDR3 sequence reads: CASSLIRKDEQYF.

The chain has TRBV6-5 and TRBJ2-5. The CDR3 loop spans 12 amino acids. CDR1 MNHEY and CDR2 SVGAGI come from the germline V gene. The CDR3: CASRASQETQYF.

V usage is TRBV6-1 and J usage is TRBJ1-2; lacking DNA, the TRBD1 call made by TCRdb goes unchecked. Looked up from germline, CDR1 is MNHNS and CDR2 is SASEGT. The CDR3 is made up of 14 amino acids. The CDR3 reads CASSDGTVNYGYTF.

The genes are TRBV5-1 and TRBJ2-2; absent DNA, TCRdb's TRBD2 call cannot be checked. The germline CDR1 and CDR2 sequences are SGHRS and YFSETQ. The CDR3 extends over 16 amino acids. CDR3 sequence: CASSLTGLADTGELFF.

The rearrangement joins TRBV6-5 to TRBJ1-2. CDR1 and CDR2 from the germline V gene are MNHEY and SVGAGI. The CDR3 has 15 residues. CDR3 region: CASSYSGELSYGYTF.

The chain carries TRBV7-3 and TRBJ2-5. Looked up from germline, CDR1 is SGHTA and CDR2 is FQGTGA. This CDR3 is 14 amino acids long. The CDR3 reads CASRSDAYQETQYF.

The chain is built from TRBV2 and TRBJ2-3; TCRdb gives TRBD1 as the D gene, but with no DNA this cannot be confirmed. The CDR3 spans 14 residues. Per germline, CDR1 SNHLY and CDR2 FYNNEI. The CDR3 sequence is CASSPGHQTDTQYF.

The chain combines TRBV7-8 with TRBJ1-5; as DNA is missing, the TRBD1 call by TCRdb cannot be tested. There are 13 residues in the CDR3. Germline V gives CDR1 SGHVS, CDR2 FQNEAQ. The CDR3 sequence is CASSWAGGQPQHF.

This chain links TRBV5-1 with TRBJ2-7; as DNA is missing, the TRBD2 call by TCRdb cannot be tested. This CDR3 is 14 amino acids long. Looked up from germline, CDR1 is SGHRS and CDR2 is YFSETQ. The CDR3 reads CASGIAGESYEQYF. The full variable domain, with the rest looked up from reference TRBV5-1 and TRBJ2-7, is KAGVTQTPRYLIKTRGQQVTLSCSPISGHRSVSWYQQTPGQGLQFLFEYFSETQRNKGNFPGRFSGRQFSNSRSEMNVSTLELGDSALYLCASGIAGESYEQYFGPGTRLTVT.

The chain carries TRBV7-9 and TRBJ1-1; TCRdb lists TRBD1, though no DNA is available to test this call. The CDR3 sequence is 17 residues long. The germline V gene has CDR1 SEHNR and CDR2 FQNEAQ (reference sequence). The chain's CDR3 is CASSLTDRGPENTEAFF.

This rearrangement joins TRBV19 to TRBJ1-5. CDR3 length: 14 amino acids. Germline-derived CDR1 and CDR2 are LNHDA and SQIVND (reference sequence). CDR3: CASSVRDSGQPQHF.

This chain connects TRBV4-2 to TRBJ1-1; TCRdb selects TRBD1, and the lack of DNA leaves this call unchecked. CDR1 is LGHNA and CDR2 is YNFKEQ in the germline V gene. The CDR3 totals 16 residues. The chain's CDR3 is CASSQDLGQGAIGAFF.

V and J are TRBV7-8 and TRBJ2-3; TCRdb names TRBD2, which stays unverified in the absence of DNA. The CDR3 has 15 residues. CDR1 is SGHVS, CDR2 FQNEAQ, per germline. CDR3 amino acids: CASSIRLVSTDTQYF.

The chain joins TRBV5-5 to TRBJ1-6; the D call of TRBD1 rests on TCRdb alone, since no DNA is present to check it. Per the germline V gene, CDR1 is SGHKS and CDR2 is YYEKEE (reference sequence). There are 15 residues in the CDR3. CDR3 residues: CASSFEGVYNSPLHF.

This chain joins TRBV5-1 and TRBJ2-7; absent DNA, TCRdb's TRBD2 call cannot be checked. Per germline, CDR1 SGHRS and CDR2 YFSETQ. The CDR3 totals 11 residues. Here the CDR3 reads CASTEEGEQYF.

This chain joins TRBV5-1 and TRBJ1-6. Germline CDR1 and CDR2: SGHRS and YFSETQ. The CDR3 runs to 15 residues. The CDR3: CASSLDGRHNSPLHF.

The rearrangement joins TRBV5-1 to TRBJ2-3. The CDR3 loop spans 17 amino acids. Germline V CDR1 and CDR2: SGHRS, YFSETQ. The CDR3 sequence is CASSSNLLAQSTDTQYF.

This rearrangement joins TRBV12-3 or TRBV12-4 to TRBJ1-2; TCRdb outputs TRBD1, but without DNA this stays unchecked. This CDR3 region has 14 residues. The CDR3 loop is CASRATGEDYGYTF.

The V gene is TRBV7-9, the J gene TRBJ2-7. CDR1 and CDR2 (germline): SEHNR, FQNEAQ (reference sequence). The CDR3 is 16 amino acids. This CDR3 is CASSEPGSTVSYEQYF.

The gene calls are TRBV12-3 or TRBV12-4 and TRBJ2-2. The CDR3 loop spans 18 amino acids. The CDR3 loop reads CASSFFGPNDANTGELFF.